Below are 12 T cell receptor beta chains sequenced from a single sample in a study of CD8+ T cells in alopecia areata. After isolation, RNA underwent reverse transcription to generate cDNA as the sequencing template. The assay was immunoSEQ multiplex PCR, and TCRdb's table has in-frame clones only and misses some. The sample lists 200,000 to 250,000 clones; 50% to 60% were seen once. Sequenced here: CD4+ T cells sorted from blood, sampled at week 0. The source is a human donor with alopecia areata.

The chain joins TRBV30 to TRBJ1-2; D gene uncertain. CDR3 length: 12 amino acids. V was pared by 4 bases and J by 8 bases, with 14 bases between. Per the germline V gene, CDR1 is GTSNPN and CDR2 is SVGIG (reference sequence). CDR3 bases: TGTGCCTGGACCCCCGGAACGGGGGGCTACACCTTC. This sequence encodes CAWTPGTGGYTF.

In its sample, this clone was seen once. The chain has TRBV19 and TRBJ2-7, with 7 bases fitting TRBD1. The V and J ends lost 6 bases and 3 bases, in that order; junction bases with no gene match: 8. The CDR3 consists of 14 residues. Germline-derived CDR1 and CDR2 are LNHDA and SQIVND (reference sequence). The CDR3 sequence is CASRHNRGNYEQYF. The CDR3 nucleotides read TGTGCCAGTAGGCACAACAGGGGTAACTACGAGCAGTACTTC.

The sample holds a few counts of this clone. The chain links TRBV29-1 to TRBJ2-7, with a weak D call TRBD1 (5 bases). Trimming cost V 4 bases and J 3 bases, with 22 bases left between them. CDR1 is SQVTM, CDR2 ANQGSEA, per germline. The CDR3 consists of 16 residues. The chain's CDR3 is CSVATAHRNGLYEQYF. The CDR3 bases are TGCAGCGTTGCAACAGCCCACAGGAACGGGCTCTACGAGCAGTACTTC.

V and J are TRBV7-6 and TRBJ2-3; TRBD2 matches 13 bases. Germline V gene lookup returns CDR1 SGHVS and CDR2 FNYEAQ. The trim removed 5 bases at V and 2 bases at J, leaving 4 bases unmatched. The CDR3 spans 16 residues. CDR3 bases: TGTGCCAGCAGCCGAGGACTAGCGGGAGTCACAGATACGCAGTATTTT. This gives the protein CASSRGLAGVTDTQYF.

This clone has only a few counts. The rearrangement uses TRBV7-2 and TRBJ1-1; D perhaps matches TRBD1 (6 bases). Germline-derived CDR1 and CDR2 are SGHTA and FQGNSA. The CDR3 length is 16 residues. V lost 3 bases and J lost 2, with 16 bases in between. The CDR3 is CASSFLAGTLNTEAFF. The CDR3 DNA follows: TGTGCCAGCAGCTTCCTCGCCGGGACACTCAACACTGAAGCTTTCTTT.

With respect to this clone: The sample carries other DNA sequences with the same CDR3. V is TRBV29-1 and J is TRBJ2-7; D is unclear. CDR3 size: 13 residues. Per the germline V gene, CDR1 is SQVTM and CDR2 is ANQGSEA. The ends were cut back, 4 bases at V and 0 bases at J, with 10 bases in the middle. The CDR3 sequence is CSVVGTPSYEQYF. CDR3 DNA: TGCAGCGTTGTAGGCACCCCCTCCTACGAGCAGTACTTC.

CDR3 bases: TGTGCCTGGAGTGCCATCCCCGGGACCTTATATTTT. This sequence encodes CAWSAIPGTLYF. The V gene is TRBV30, the J gene TRBJ1-3; weak D call: TRBD1 (5 bases). CDR3 size: 12 residues. The V gene's germline CDR1 is GTSNPN and CDR2 SVGIG (reference sequence). Trimming removed 1 base from V and 14 bases from J, with 15 bases in between.

To note about this clone: The same CDR3 also results from other DNA sequences found in this sample. The chain links TRBV29-1 to TRBJ2-2; the D gene is possibly TRBD2 (6 bases). CDR3 length: 12 residues. With 6 bases removed from V and 5 bases from J, the gap between germline ends came to 10 bases. CDR1 and CDR2 (germline): SQVTM, ANQGSEA. The CDR3 nucleotides are TGCAGCGTCGGGCGGGGAACCGGGGAGCTGTTTTTT. Protein sequence: CSVGRGTGELFF.

The rearrangement joins TRBV7-3 to TRBJ2-3; 9 bases map to TRBD1. J gave up 2 bases and V 4 bases, and 4 bases lay outside the gene matches. Germline V CDR1 and CDR2: SGHTA, FQGTGA. This CDR3 contains 15 residues. CDR3 coding DNA: TGTGCCAGCAGCTGGGGACAGGGCTACACAGATACGCAGTATTTT. Translation gives CASSWGQGYTDTQYF.

The V gene is TRBV6-5, the J gene TRBJ1-1; no clear D gene. Deletions cut 0 bases from V and 1 base from J, with 3 bases between. CDR3 length: 13 residues. Germline V CDR1 and CDR2: MNHEY, SVGAGI. CDR3 sequence (DNA): TGTGCCAGCAGTTACTCCGCGAACACTGAAGCTTTCTTT. This codes for CASSYSANTEAFF.

The rearrangement uses TRBV6-5 and TRBJ2-7; the D gene is possibly TRBD2 (5 bases). Germline-derived CDR1 and CDR2 are MNHEY and SVGAGI. V lost 6 bases and J lost 3, with 18 bases in between. This CDR3 has 15 amino acids. CDR3 DNA sequence: TGTGCCAGCAGAAGCGCGGGCGAGAGTAACTACGAGCAGTACTTC. It encodes CASRSAGESNYEQYF.

This clone appeared a few times. This chain joins TRBV5-5 and TRBJ1-6; unclear D gene. The CDR3 is 11 amino acids. V gave up 1 base and J gave up 7 bases, with 0 bases separating them. Germline lookup yields CDR1 SGHKS and CDR2 YYEKEE (reference sequence). The CDR3 bases are TGTGCCAGCAGCTTGAATTCACCCCTCCACTTT. Its translation is CASSLNSPLHF.